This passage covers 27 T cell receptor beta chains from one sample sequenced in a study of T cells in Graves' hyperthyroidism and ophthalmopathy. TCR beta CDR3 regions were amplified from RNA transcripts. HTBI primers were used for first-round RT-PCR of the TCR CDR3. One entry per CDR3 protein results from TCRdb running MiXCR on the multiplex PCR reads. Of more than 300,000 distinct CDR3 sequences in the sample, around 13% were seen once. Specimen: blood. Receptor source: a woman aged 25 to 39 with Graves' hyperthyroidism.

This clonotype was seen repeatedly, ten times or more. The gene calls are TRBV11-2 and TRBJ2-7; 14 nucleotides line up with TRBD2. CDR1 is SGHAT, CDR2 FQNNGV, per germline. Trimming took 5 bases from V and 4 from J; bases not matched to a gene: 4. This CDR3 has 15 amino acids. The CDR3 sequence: CASSPRTSGRYEQYF. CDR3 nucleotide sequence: TGTGCCAGCAGCCCCCGGACTAGCGGGAGGTACGAGCAGTACTTC.

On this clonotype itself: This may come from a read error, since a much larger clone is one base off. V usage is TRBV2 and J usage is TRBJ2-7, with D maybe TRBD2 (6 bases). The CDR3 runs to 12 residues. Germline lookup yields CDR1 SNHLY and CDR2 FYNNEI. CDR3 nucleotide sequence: TGTGCCAGCCGGGGGTCCATCCACGAGCGGTACTTC. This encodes CASRGSIHERYF.

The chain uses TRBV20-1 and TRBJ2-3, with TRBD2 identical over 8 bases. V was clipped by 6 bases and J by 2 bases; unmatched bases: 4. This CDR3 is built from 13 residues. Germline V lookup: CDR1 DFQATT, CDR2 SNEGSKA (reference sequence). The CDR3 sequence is CSALAGYTDTQYF. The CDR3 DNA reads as TGCAGTGCCTTAGCGGGGTACACAGATACGCAGTATTTT.

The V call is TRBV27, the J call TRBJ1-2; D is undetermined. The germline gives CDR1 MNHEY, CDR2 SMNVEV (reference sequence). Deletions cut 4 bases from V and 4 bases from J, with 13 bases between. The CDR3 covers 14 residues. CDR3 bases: TGTGCCAGCAGTTCGATTACAGCCTCCTATGGCTACACCTTC. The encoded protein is CASSSITASYGYTF.

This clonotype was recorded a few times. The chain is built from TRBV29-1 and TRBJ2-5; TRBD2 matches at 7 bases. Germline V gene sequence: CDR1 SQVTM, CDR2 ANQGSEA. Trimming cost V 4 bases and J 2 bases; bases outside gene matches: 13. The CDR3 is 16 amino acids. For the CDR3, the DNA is TGCAGCGTTGTAGGATCCGAACGACTAGCTCAAGAGACCCAGTACTTC. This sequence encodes CSVVGSERLAQETQYF.

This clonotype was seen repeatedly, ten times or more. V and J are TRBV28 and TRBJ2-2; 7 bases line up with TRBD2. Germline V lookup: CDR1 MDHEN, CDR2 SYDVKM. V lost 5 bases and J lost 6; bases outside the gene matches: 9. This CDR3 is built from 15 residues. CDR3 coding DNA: TGTGCCAGCAGTACGCGCGGACTAGGGGCCGGGGAGCTGTTTTTT. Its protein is CASSTRGLGAGELFF.

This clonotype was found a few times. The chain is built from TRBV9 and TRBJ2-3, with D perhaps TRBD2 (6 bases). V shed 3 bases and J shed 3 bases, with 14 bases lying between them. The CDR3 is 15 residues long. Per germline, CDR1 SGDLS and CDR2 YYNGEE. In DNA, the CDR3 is TGTGCCAGCAGCGGTCTGCGGGAATCGACAGATACGCAGTATTTT. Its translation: CASSGLRESTDTQYF.

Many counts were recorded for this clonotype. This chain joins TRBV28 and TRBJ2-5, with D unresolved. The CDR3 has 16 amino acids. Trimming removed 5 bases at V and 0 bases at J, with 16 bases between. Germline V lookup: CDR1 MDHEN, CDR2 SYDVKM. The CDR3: CASSPNRISYQETQYF. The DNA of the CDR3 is TGTGCCAGCAGTCCCAATCGCATCTCGTACCAAGAGACCCAGTACTTC.

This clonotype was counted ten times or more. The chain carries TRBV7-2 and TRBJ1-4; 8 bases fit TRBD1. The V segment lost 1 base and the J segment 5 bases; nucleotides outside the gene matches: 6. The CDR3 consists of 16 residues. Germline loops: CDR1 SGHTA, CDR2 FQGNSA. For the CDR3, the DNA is TGTGCCAGCAGCTTAGGTCTTGGACAGGGCAATGAAAAACTGTTTTTT. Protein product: CASSLGLGQGNEKLFF.

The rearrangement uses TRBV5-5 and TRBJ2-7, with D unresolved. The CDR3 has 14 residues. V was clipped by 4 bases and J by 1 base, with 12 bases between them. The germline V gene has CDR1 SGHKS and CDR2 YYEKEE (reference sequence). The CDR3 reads CASSMTEPSYEQYF. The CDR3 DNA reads TGTGCCAGCAGCATGACTGAACCGTCCTACGAGCAGTACTTC. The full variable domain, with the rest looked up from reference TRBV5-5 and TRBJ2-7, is DAGVTQSPTHLIKTRGQQVTLRCSPISGHKSVSWYQQVLGQGPQFIFQYYEKEERGRGNFPDRFSARQFPNYSSELNVNALLLGDSALYLCASSMTEPSYEQYFGPGTRLTVT.

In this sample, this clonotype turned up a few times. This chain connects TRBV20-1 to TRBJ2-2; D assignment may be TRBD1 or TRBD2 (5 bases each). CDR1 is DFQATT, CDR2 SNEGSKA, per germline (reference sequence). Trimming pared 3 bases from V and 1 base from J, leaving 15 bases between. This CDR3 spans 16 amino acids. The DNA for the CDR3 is TGCAGTGCTAGGCCCTCCGGGACGGTGAACACCGGGGAGCTGTTTTTT. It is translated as CSARPSGTVNTGELFF.

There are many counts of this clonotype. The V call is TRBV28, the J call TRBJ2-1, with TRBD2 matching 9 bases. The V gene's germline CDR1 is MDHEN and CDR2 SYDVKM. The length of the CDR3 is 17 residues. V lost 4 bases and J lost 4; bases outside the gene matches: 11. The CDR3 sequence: CASSSSGLAGRYNEQFF. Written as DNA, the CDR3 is TGTGCCAGCAGTTCGTCGGGACTAGCCGGGAGGTACAATGAGCAGTTCTTC.

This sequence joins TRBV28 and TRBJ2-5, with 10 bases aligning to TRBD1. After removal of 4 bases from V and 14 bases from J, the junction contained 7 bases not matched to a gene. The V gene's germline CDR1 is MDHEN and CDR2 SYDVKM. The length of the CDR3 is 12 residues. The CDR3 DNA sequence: TGTGCCAGCAGTTCCCCCCGGGACAGGGGTTACTTC. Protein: CASSSPRDRGYF. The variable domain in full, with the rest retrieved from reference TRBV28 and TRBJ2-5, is DVKVTQSSRYLVKRTGEKVFLECVQDMDHENMFWYRQDPGLGLRLIYFSYDVKMKEKGDIPEGYSVSREKKERFSLILESASTNQTSMYLCASSSPRDRGYFGPGTRLLVL.

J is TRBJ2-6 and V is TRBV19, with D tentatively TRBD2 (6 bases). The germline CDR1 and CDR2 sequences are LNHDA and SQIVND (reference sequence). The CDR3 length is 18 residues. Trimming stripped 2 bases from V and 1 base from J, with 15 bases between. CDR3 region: CASSILWRESSGANVLTF. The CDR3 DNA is TGTGCCAGTAGTATATTATGGAGGGAGTCTTCTGGGGCCAACGTCCTGACTTTC.

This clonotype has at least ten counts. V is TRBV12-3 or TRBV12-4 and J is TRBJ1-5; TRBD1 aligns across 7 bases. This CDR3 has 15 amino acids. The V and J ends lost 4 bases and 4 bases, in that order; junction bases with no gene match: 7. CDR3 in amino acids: CASSSDREGNQPQHF. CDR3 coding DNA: TGTGCCAGCAGTTCTGACAGGGAAGGGAATCAGCCCCAGCATTTT.

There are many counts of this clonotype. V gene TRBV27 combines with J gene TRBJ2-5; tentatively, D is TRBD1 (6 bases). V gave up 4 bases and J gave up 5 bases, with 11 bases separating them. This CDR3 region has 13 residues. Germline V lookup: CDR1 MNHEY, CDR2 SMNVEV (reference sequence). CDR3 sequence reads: CASSSGAWETQYF. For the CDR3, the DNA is TGTGCCAGCAGTTCAGGGGCTTGGGAGACCCAGTACTTC.

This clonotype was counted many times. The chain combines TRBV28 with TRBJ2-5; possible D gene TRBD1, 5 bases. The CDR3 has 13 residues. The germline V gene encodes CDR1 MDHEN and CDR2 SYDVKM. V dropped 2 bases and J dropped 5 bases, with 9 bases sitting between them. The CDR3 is CASSLGKGETQYF. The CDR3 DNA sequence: TGTGCCAGCAGTTTAGGCAAGGGGGAGACCCAGTACTTC. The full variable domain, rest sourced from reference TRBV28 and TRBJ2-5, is DVKVTQSSRYLVKRTGEKVFLECVQDMDHENMFWYRQDPGLGLRLIYFSYDVKMKEKGDIPEGYSVSREKKERFSLILESASTNQTSMYLCASSLGKGETQYFGPGTRLLVL.

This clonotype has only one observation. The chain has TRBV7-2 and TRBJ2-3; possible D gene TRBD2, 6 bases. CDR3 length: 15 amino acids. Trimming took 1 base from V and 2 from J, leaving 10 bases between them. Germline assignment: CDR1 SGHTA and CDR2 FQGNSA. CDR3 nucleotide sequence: TGTGCCAGCAGCTTAGTAGCGGCCCTCACAGATACGCAGTATTTT. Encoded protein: CASSLVAALTDTQYF.

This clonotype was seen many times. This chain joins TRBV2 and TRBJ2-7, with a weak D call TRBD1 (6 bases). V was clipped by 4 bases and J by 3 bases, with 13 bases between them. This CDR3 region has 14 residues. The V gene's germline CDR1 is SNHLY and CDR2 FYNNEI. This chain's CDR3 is CASSARDKFYEQYF. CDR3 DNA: TGTGCCAGCAGTGCCCGGGACAAATTCTACGAGCAGTACTTC.

The CDR3 coding sequence is TGCAGTGCTAGAGCCCATGGGGGGAGTCCGGAGACCCAGTACTTC. Encoded protein: CSARAHGGSPETQYF. The chain links TRBV20-1 to TRBJ2-5; D possibly corresponds to TRBD2 (6 bases). CDR3 length: 15 residues. Germline CDR1 is DFQATT and CDR2 is SNEGSKA (reference sequence). Deletions cut 1 base from V and 5 bases from J, with 17 bases between.

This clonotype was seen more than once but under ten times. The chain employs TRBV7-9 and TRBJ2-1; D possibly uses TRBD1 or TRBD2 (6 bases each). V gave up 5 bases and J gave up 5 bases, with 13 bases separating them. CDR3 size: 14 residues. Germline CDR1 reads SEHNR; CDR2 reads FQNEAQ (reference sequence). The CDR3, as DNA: TGTGCCAGCAGCGACAGGAGGGGGAACAATGAGCAGTTCTTC. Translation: CASSDRRGNNEQFF.

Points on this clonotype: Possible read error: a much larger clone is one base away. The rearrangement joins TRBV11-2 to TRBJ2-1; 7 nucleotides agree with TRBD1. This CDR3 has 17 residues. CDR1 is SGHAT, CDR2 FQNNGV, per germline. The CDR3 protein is CASSLSLTGRGYNGQFF. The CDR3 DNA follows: TGTGCCAGCAGCCTGAGTTTGACAGGCAGGGGGTACAATGGGCAGTTCTTC.

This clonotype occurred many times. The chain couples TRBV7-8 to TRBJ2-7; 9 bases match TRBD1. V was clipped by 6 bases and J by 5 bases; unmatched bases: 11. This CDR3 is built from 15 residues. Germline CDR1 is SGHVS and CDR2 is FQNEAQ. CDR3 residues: CASSRTGTGSHEQYF. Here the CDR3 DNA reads TGTGCCAGCAGTCGCACCGGGACAGGGAGCCACGAGCAGTACTTC.

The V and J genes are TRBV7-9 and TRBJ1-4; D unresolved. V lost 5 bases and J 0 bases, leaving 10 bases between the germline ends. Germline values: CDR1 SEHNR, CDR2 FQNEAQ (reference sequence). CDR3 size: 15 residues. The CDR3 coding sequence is TGTGCCAGCAGCATACGCTTTTCAACTAATGAAAAACTGTTTTTT. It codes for CASSIRFSTNEKLFF.

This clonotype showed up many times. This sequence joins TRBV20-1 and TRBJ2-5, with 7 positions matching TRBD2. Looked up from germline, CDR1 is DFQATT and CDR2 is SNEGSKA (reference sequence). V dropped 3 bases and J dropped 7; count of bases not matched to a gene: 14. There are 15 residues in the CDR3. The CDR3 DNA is TGCAGTGCTAGTCTGCCCTGGCGGGAGATCGGGACCCAGTACTTC. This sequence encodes CSASLPWREIGTQYF.

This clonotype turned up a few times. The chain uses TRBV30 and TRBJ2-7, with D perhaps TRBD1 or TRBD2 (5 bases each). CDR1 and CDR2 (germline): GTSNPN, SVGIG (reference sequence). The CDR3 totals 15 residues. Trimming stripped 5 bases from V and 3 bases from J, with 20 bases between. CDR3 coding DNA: TGTGCCTGGGGGGGTCCGGGACGGGTATACTACGAGCAGTACTTC. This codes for CAWGGPGRVYYEQYF.

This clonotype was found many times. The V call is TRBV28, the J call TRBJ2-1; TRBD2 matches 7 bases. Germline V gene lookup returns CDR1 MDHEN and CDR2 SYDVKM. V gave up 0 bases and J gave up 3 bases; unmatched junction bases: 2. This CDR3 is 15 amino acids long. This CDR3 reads CASSLWLAVYNEQFF. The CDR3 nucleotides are TGTGCCAGCAGTTTATGGCTAGCGGTCTACAATGAGCAGTTCTTC.